This is a list of T cell receptor beta chains from one sample in a study of T-cell reconstitution after alpha-beta-depleted transplantation in children. Using its own MiXCR run on the PCR reads, TCRdb lists one record per CDR3 protein. The table records 83,000 or so distinct CDR3 sequences, 7% to 9% of them present only once. The sample here was PBMCs from the stem cell graft donor, taken from the stem cell graft. These receptors were collected from a human donor who donated a stem cell graft to a child with congenital amegakaryocytic thrombocytopenia. Both conserved end residues are trimmed from each CDR3. The listing skips clone size in some rows; elsewhere it reads once, few, many or a size class.

>-|TRBJ2-2|TRBV2
ASRSGTGAGELF
>many|TRBJ1-1|TRBV18
ASSPGQVENTEAF
>few|TRBJ2-4|TRBV7-2
ASSLAGRGLENIQY
>few|TRBJ2-3|TRBV5-1
ASSSGGTSKSDTQY
>many|TRBJ2-1|TRBV6-6
ASSYGDEQF
>many|TRBJ2-7|TRBV7-2
ASSSYDRDPYEQY
>-|TRBJ1-2|TRBV11-2
ASSPRDRSSYGYT
>many|TRBJ2-7|TRBV4-1
ASSPLDSGYSYEQY
>many|TRBJ2-7|TRBV5-1
ASSWSSGTYEQY
>many|TRBJ2-5|TRBV20-1
SAHRTGGETQY
>many|TRBJ2-3|TRBV7-2
ASSPTSSHTQY
>many|TRBJ1-1|TRBV25-1
ASIKSAGYTEAF
>many|TRBJ1-3|TRBV20-1
SARVEGLGNTIY
>many|TRBJ1-1|TRBV9
ASSSGTLNTEAF
>many|TRBJ2-7|TRBV29-1
SVAQGAHYEQY
>few|TRBJ2-1|TRBV4-1
ASSLRGVGPNEQF
>many|TRBJ1-4|TRBV6-5
ASRLGGNDEKLF
>many|TRBJ2-7|TRBV18
ASSRAGGSVEQY
>-|TRBJ2-5|TRBV27
ATHSGKGGLQETQY
>many|TRBJ1-1|TRBV5-1
ASSSYQSRGNTEAF
>many|TRBJ1-1|TRBV5-1
ATGRSSAEAF
>many|TRBJ2-5|TRBV14
ASSRNRLPQETQY
>many|TRBJ2-3|TRBV12-3/TRBV12-4
ASSVMDTQY
>many|TRBJ2-3|TRBV7-2
ASSSDYLRGDTQY
>many|TRBJ2-1|TRBV9
ASSAMRGAGNEQF
>many|TRBJ2-4|TRBV28
ASSPDPAKNIQY
>many|TRBJ2-1|TRBV18
ASSRLAAYNEQF
>many|TRBJ1-1|TRBV7-2
ASSLMRGAEAF
>many|TRBJ2-4|TRBV20-1
SARSHKIDIQY
>-|TRBJ2-3|TRBV5-1
ASSPQGSTQY
>many|TRBJ2-1|TRBV29-1
SVEGQGLASEQF
>many|TRBJ2-5|TRBV29-1
SGGLWSETQY
>many|TRBJ2-5|TRBV28
ASRGPPQETQY
>many|TRBJ2-1|TRBV10-3
AISVASGEAYNEQF
>many|TRBJ1-1|TRBV3-1
ASILSGTVDTEAF
>-|TRBJ1-5|TRBV24-1
ATATGINQPQH
>many|TRBJ1-1|TRBV12-3/TRBV12-4
ASSYRLRNTEAF
>-|TRBJ2-1|TRBV5-1
ASSLGAGGHHEQF
>many|TRBJ2-5|TRBV12-3/TRBV12-4
ASSFVGLADQETQY
>many|TRBJ1-5|TRBV6-2/TRBV6-3
ASEGDNQPQH
>many|TRBJ1-6|TRBV7-3
ASSRGTGDSPLH
>many|TRBJ1-4|TRBV19
ASSRNAGVGEKLF
>-|TRBJ1-4|TRBV30
AWSSGTGGVLF
>many|TRBJ1-2|TRBV2
ASSETFGVGGYT
>many|TRBJ1-2|TRBV5-1
ASSPDRASLYGYT
>many|TRBJ2-3|TRBV10-2
ASSDPAGLASDTQY